The 20 T cell receptor beta chains given below trace back to one sample, sequenced in a study of blood T cells in healthy people across ages. It was with a sample-barcoded 5' primer and a J-beta primer mix that a second PCR of about 7 to 12 cycles was run. TCRdb reanalysed the 5' RACE reads using MiXCR and keeps one entry per CDR3 protein. This sample has about 670,000 distinct CDR3 sequences, with 40% to 50% found just once. Sequencing was carried out using blood. The receptors originated from an elderly man in good health.

The rearrangement uses TRBV7-3 and TRBJ2-5; 9 positions match TRBD1. This CDR3 has 14 residues. The V gene end was trimmed by 5 bases and the J gene end by 7 bases; junction bases not matched to a gene: 8. Germline V CDR1 and CDR2: SGHTA, FQGTGA. CDR3 sequence reads: CASSQTGGKGTQYF. CDR3 DNA: TGTGCCAGCAGCCAGACAGGGGGTAAAGGGACCCAGTACTTC.

The chain joins TRBV25-1 to TRBJ2-1; 7 positions agree with TRBD1. V lost 6 bases to trimming and J lost 13 bases; unmatched junction nucleotides: 12. CDR1 MGHDK and CDR2 SYGVNS come from the germline V gene. The CDR3 length is 13 residues. The CDR3 protein is CASRDRTSDTQFF. In DNA form, the CDR3 reads TGTGCCAGCAGGGACAGGACCTCAGACACCCAGTTCTTC.

The V and J genes are TRBV11-2 and TRBJ2-7; 9 positions match TRBD1. The CDR3 is 21 residues long. V shed 1 base, J shed 2 bases, and the junction held 21 bases outside the gene matches. Germline CDR1 reads SGHAT; CDR2 reads FQNNGV. In DNA, the CDR3 is TGTGCCAGCAGCTTAGGAGGTGTACCCCGGGACAGGGTGACTAAAACCTACGAGCAGTACGTC. The encoded protein is CASSLGGVPRDRVTKTYEQYV.

The V and J genes are TRBV4-2 and TRBJ2-3; TRBD2 matches 8 bases. J gave up 5 bases and V 0 bases, and 4 bases lay outside the gene matches. This CDR3 contains 15 residues. Germline V lookup: CDR1 LGHNA, CDR2 YNFKEQ. Here the CDR3 reads CASSQDGGARDTQYF. CDR3 nucleotide sequence: TGTGCCAGCAGCCAAGACGGGGGGGCCAGAGATACGCAGTATTTT.

This clonotype has just a few counts. The genes are TRBV20-1 and TRBJ2-5; D perhaps matches TRBD1 (5 bases). CDR3 length equals 13 residues. Germline V gene sequence: CDR1 DFQATT, CDR2 SNEGSKA (reference sequence). Trimming pared 3 bases from V and 4 bases from J, leaving 12 bases between. The DNA for the CDR3 is TGCAGTGCTAGGGAACAGGTATCAGAGACCCAGTACTTC. Protein sequence: CSAREQVSETQYF.

The chain recombines TRBV15 with TRBJ2-5; 10 bases agree with TRBD1. The CDR3 is 15 residues long. The V gene end was trimmed by 1 base and the J gene end by 5 bases; junction bases not matched to a gene: 4. Germline assignment: CDR1 LNHNV and CDR2 YYDKDF (reference sequence). The CDR3 DNA is TGTGCCACCAGCAGAGGACAGGGGGCAGTGGAGACCCAGTACTTC. It specifies CATSRGQGAVETQYF.

The V call is TRBV24-1, the J call TRBJ2-3, with 13 bases fitting TRBD2. This CDR3 has 16 amino acids. Germline CDR1 and CDR2: KGHDR and SFDVKD. The junction had 10 bases not matched to a gene; V was cut back by 3 bases and J by 11 bases. As DNA, the CDR3 is TGTGCCACCAGTGATCAACGGACTAGCGGGAGTCCTAAGCAGTATTTT. The encoded protein is CATSDQRTSGSPKQYF.

This clonotype was observed a handful of times. The V gene is TRBV12-3 or TRBV12-4, the J gene TRBJ2-4; D is perhaps TRBD1 (5 bases). Trimming removed 1 base from V and 3 bases from J, with 13 bases in between. The CDR3 has 16 residues. In DNA, the CDR3 is TGTGCCAGCAGTTTAGTTTACAGGTCCGGCAAAAACATTCAGTACTTC. It yields the protein CASSLVYRSGKNIQYF.

The rearrangement uses TRBV7-2 and TRBJ2-1; maybe TRBD2 (6 bases). Trimming cost V 5 bases and J 0 bases, with 17 bases left between them. Per germline, CDR1 SGHTA and CDR2 FQGNSA. The CDR3 contains 17 residues. This CDR3 reads CASSPTPASDSYNEQFF. In nucleotides, the CDR3 is TGTGCCAGCAGCCCGACTCCGGCTAGCGACTCCTACAATGAGCAGTTCTTC. The full variable domain, rest sourced from reference TRBV7-2 and TRBJ2-1, is GAGVSQSPSNKVTEKGKDVELRCDPISGHTALYWYRQSLGQGLEFLIYFQGNSAPDKSGLPSDRFSAERTGGSVSTLTIQRTQQEDSAVYLCASSPTPASDSYNEQFFGPGTRLTVL.

This chain uses TRBV5-1 with TRBJ1-1; tentatively, D is TRBD1 (5 bases). CDR1 is SGHRS and CDR2 is YFSETQ in the germline V gene. The V gene lost 4 bases and the J gene lost 2 bases, with 15 bases spanning the gap. The CDR3 covers 15 residues. The CDR3 DNA reads as TGCGCCAGCAGCAAAATAAGGCAGGGAAACACTGAAGCTTTCTTT. Translating it yields CASSKIRQGNTEAFF.

This clonotype has more than one count but fewer than ten. The chain carries TRBV6-5 and TRBJ2-5, with 10 bases identical to TRBD2. The germline CDR1 and CDR2 sequences are MNHEY and SVGAGI. The CDR3 runs 15 residues. After removal of 11 bases from V and 1 base from J, the junction contained 10 bases not matched to a gene. The CDR3 region has the DNA TGTGCCGCCCGGGGGCTAGCGGGAGCCCAAGAGACCCAGTACTTC. Translation gives CAARGLAGAQETQYF.

The chain employs TRBV6-1 and TRBJ2-4, with D unresolved. The J call could be wrong; TRBJ2-7 is a better fit for the DNA end. The CDR3 is made up of 15 amino acids. Germline values: CDR1 MNHNS, CDR2 SASEGT. This CDR3 reads CASSEATVGFYEQYF. The CDR3 DNA reads as TGTGCCAGCAGTGAAGCAACAGTTGGGTTCTACGAGCAGTACTTC.

Only one count was recorded for this clonotype. The genes are TRBV14 and TRBJ2-1; no firm D call. Germline CDR1 reads SGHDN; CDR2 reads FVKESK. This CDR3 comprises 15 residues. V was cut by 4 bases and J by 6 bases, with 16 bases left in between. CDR3 coding DNA: TGTGCCAGCAGCCGATTATCGCCCATCATCAATGAGCAGTTCTTC. This gives the protein CASSRLSPIINEQFF.

The count of this clonotype is one. This chain connects TRBV10-3 to TRBJ2-1; TRBD2 matches at 9 bases. The J call is in doubt because the DNA end fits TRBJ2-7 better. The CDR3 is 14 residues long. Germline V gives CDR1 ENHRY, CDR2 SYGVKD. In DNA form, the CDR3 reads TGTGCCATCAGTGTTGCGGGAGGGTACAATGAGCAGTACTTC. This sequence encodes CAISVAGGYNEQYF.

This clonotype was seen a few times. The V gene is TRBV4-1, the J gene TRBJ1-2; unclear D gene. The CDR3 is 14 amino acids. Per germline, CDR1 MGHRA and CDR2 YSYEKL. Trimming stripped 1 base from V and 8 bases from J, with 14 bases between. The CDR3, as DNA: TGCGCCAGCAGCCAAGCCCAAACAGAATACGGCTACACCTTC. Its translation is CASSQAQTEYGYTF.

The gene calls are TRBV7-2 and TRBJ2-7; 8 bases are a match to TRBD1. V lost 7 bases, J lost 2 bases, and 7 bases stayed unmatched. The germline CDR1 and CDR2 sequences are SGHTA and FQGNSA. The CDR3 has 14 residues. As DNA, the CDR3 is TGTGCCAGCAACGCGGGACAGGTCCCCTACGAGCAGTACTTC. Its protein product is CASNAGQVPYEQYF.

This clonotype was seen just once. Since a much larger clone is just one base distant, this may be a read error. The genes are TRBV4-2 and TRBJ2-5; D remains unclear. The CDR3 sequence is 12 residues long. CDR1 is LGHNA and CDR2 is YNFKEQ in the germline V gene. CDR3 amino acids: CASSHSQETLYF. The DNA of the CDR3 is TGTGCCAGCAGCCACAGCCAGGAGACCCTGTACTTC.

The chain has TRBV7-2 and TRBJ1-1; the D gene is possibly TRBD1 (5 bases). The germline V gene has CDR1 SGHTA and CDR2 FQGNSA. Trimming removed 5 bases from V and 4 bases from J, with 17 bases in between. The CDR3 extends over 15 amino acids. CDR3 nucleotides: TGTGCCAGCAGCCCCGCAGGGAGACGCGGCACTGAAGCTTTCTTT. Its protein is CASSPAGRRGTEAFF.

The chain combines TRBV7-3 with TRBJ2-5; 9 nucleotides agree with TRBD1. Germline-derived CDR1 and CDR2 are SGHTA and FQGTGA. The ends lost 5 bases at V and 5 bases at J; junction bases unmatched: 12. The CDR3 is made up of 16 amino acids. The CDR3 DNA reads as TGTGCCAGCAGCCCCCAAGGACAGGGGAAATTGGAGACCCAGTACTTC. Its protein product is CASSPQGQGKLETQYF.

Only a few counts were recorded for this clonotype. This chain uses TRBV27 with TRBJ2-5; D may be TRBD1 (6 bases). Germline CDR1 MNHEY, CDR2 SMNVEV (reference sequence). V was shortened by 4 bases and J by 11 bases, with 20 bases between the two germline ends. The CDR3 is 14 amino acids. CDR3 loop: CASSSYRARGEQYF. Written as DNA, the CDR3 is TGTGCCAGCAGTTCATACAGGGCCAGAGGGGAGCAGTACTTC.